Below, one T cell receptor beta chain is given with its context. The PCR made use of 60 Vbeta and 13 Jbeta primers. Sequencing used immunoSEQ multiplex PCR; TCRdb keeps in-frame clones, though not all of them. The repertoire holds approximately 200,000 clones, with roughly 80% as singletons. The CDR3 is 14 residues long. The V and J ends lost 8 bases and 6 bases, in that order; junction bases with no gene match: 7. From germline, CDR1 is MNHNS and CDR2 SASEGT. The data originate from a study of cytomegalovirus exposure and HLA in healthy donors. The specimen was PBMCs. This chain joins TRBV6-1 and TRBJ2-2, with TRBD2 identical over 9 bases. The sequence was collected from a girl aged 2 to 9 in good health and CMV-seronegative. Here the CDR3 reads CASEPLAGAGELFF. DNA for the CDR3: TGTGCCAGCGAACCTTTAGCGGGAGCCGGGGAGCTGTTTTTT.